Reported below is one T cell receptor (beta chain). Data came from immunoSEQ multiplex PCR; TCRdb stores just in-frame clones and leaves some out. Altogether around 35,000 clones are present, roughly four fifths being singletons, with the ten largest covering about 0.3%. Germline loops: CDR1 SGHVS, CDR2 FQNEAQ. Trimming removed 5 bases at V and 3 bases at J, with 11 bases between. The length of the CDR3 is 14 residues. The data originate from a study of STAT5B mutations in CD4+ large granular lymphocyte leukemia. Healthy controls were blood donor buffy coats. Sequencing was carried out using CD4+ T cells from blood buffy coats. This TCR came from a human donor in good health. The chain is built from TRBV7-8 and TRBJ1-5, with no clear D. CDR3 bases: TGTGCCAGCAGCCGGCGACGCGTCAATCAGCCCCAGCATTTT. As protein: CASSRRRVNQPQHF.